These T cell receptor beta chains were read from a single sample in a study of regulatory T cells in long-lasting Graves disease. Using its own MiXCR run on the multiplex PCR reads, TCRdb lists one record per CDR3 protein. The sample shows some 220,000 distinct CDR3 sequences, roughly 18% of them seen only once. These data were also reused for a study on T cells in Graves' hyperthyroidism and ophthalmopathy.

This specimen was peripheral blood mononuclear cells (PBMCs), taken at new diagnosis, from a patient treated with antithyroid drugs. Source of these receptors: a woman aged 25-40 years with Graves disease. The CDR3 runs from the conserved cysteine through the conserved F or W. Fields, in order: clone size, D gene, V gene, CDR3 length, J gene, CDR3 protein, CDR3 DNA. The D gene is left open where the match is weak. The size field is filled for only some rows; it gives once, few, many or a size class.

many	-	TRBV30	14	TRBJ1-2	CAWSVGPAGYGYTF	TGTGCCTGGAGTGTAGGGCCGGCAGGCTATGGCTACACCTTC
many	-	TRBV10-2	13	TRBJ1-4	CASRIQGNEKLFF	TGCGCCAGCAGGATCCAGGGGAATGAAAAACTGTTTTTT
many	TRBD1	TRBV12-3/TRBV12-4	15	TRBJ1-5	CASSSGGSGNQPQHF	TGTGCCAGCAGCTCAGGGGGATCGGGCAATCAGCCCCAGCATTTT
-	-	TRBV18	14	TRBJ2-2	CASSPRWNTGELFF	TGTGCCAGCTCACCACGGTGGAACACCGGGGAGCTGTTTTTT
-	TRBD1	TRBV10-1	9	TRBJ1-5	CASPDRGDF	TGCGCCAGCCCCGACAGGGGGGATTTT
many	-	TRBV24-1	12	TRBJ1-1	CATSGPNTEAFF	TGTGCCACCAGTGGACCGAACACTGAAGCTTTCTTT
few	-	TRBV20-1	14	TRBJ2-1	CSASGSVAYNEQFF	TGCAGTGCTAGTGGAAGCGTGGCCTACAATGAGCAGTTCTTC
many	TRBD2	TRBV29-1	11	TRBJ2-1	CSAGTNNEQFF	TGCAGCGCCGGGACTAACAATGAGCAGTTCTTC
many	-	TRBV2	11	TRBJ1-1	CASSVQAEAFF	TGTGCCAGCAGTGTGCAGGCTGAAGCTTTCTTT
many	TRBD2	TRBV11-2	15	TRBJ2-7	CASSKLADDSYEQYF	TGTGCCAGCAGCAAACTAGCGGATGATTCCTACGAGCAGTACTTC
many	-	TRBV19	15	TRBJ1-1	CASRATGVWGTEAFF	TGTGCCAGTAGGGCGACAGGTGTATGGGGGACTGAAGCTTTCTTT
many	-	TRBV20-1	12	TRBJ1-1	CSGALGPTEAFF	TGCTCGGGGGCCCTGGGGCCCACTGAAGCTTTCTTT
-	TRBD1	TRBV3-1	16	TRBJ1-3	CASSPRQGHSGNTIYF	TGTGCCAGCAGCCCCCGACAGGGACACTCTGGAAACACCATATATTTT
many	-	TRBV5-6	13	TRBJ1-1	CASSRGGFLEAFF	TGTGCCAGCAGTCGGGGAGGATTTCTTGAAGCTTTCTTT
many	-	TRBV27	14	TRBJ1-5	CASRLDGANQPQHF	TGTGCCAGCAGGTTAGACGGCGCGAATCAGCCCCAGCATTTT
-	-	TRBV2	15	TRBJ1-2	CASSKFRQGNYGYTF	TGTGCCAGCAGCAAATTTCGGCAGGGGAACTATGGCTACACCTTC
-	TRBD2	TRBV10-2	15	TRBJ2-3	CASTSAGGGTDTQYF	TGCGCCAGCACTTCAGCGGGGGGGGGCACAGATACGCAGTATTTT
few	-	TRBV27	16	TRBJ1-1	CASSPYPLSRNTEAFF	TGTGCCAGCAGTCCTTATCCCCTCTCGAGGAACACTGAAGCTTTCTTT
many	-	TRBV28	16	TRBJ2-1	CASARARAGVNNEQFF	TGTGCCAGCGCCAGGGCCAGGGCCGGAGTGAACAATGAGCAGTTCTTC
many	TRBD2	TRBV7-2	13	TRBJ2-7	CASSRDYRYEQYF	TGTGCCAGCAGCCGGGACTACCGCTACGAGCAGTACTTC
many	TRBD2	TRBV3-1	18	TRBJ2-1	CASSDGTSGRIFDNEQFF	TGTGCCAGCAGCGACGGGACTAGCGGGAGAATATTTGACAATGAGCAGTTCTTC
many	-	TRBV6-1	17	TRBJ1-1	CASRSGAVGYSNTEAFF	TGTGCCAGCAGGAGCGGGGCGGTAGGCTACTCGAACACTGAAGCTTTCTTT
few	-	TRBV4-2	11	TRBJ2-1	CASSHADEQFF	TGTGCCAGCAGCCACGCCGATGAGCAGTTCTTC
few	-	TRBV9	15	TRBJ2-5	CASSVVPRLEETQYF	TGTGCCAGCAGCGTAGTCCCCAGACTCGAAGAGACCCAGTACTTC
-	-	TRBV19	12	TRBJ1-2	CASSTDRYGYTF	TGTGCCAGTAGTACCGACCGCTATGGCTACACCTTC
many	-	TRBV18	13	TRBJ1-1	CASLAGLNTEAFF	TGTGCCAGCTTGGCCGGATTGAACACTGAAGCTTTCTTT
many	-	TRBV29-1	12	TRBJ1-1	CSVSGGHTEAFF	TGCAGCGTTAGTGGCGGGCACACTGAAGCTTTCTTT
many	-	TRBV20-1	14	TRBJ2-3	CSARDRQRTDTQYF	TGCAGTGCTAGAGATCGGCAGCGCACAGATACGCAGTATTTT
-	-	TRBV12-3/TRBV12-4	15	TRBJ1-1	CASSFNWRVGTEAFF	TGTGCCAGCAGTTTCAATTGGAGGGTCGGCACTGAAGCTTTCTTT
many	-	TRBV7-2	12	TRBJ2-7	CASSAGSYEQYF	TGTGCCAGCAGCGCCGGATCCTACGAGCAGTACTTC
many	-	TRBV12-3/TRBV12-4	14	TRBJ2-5	CASSPQGRQETQYF	TGTGCCAGCAGTCCACAAGGAAGACAAGAGACCCAGTACTTC
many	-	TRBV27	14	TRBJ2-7	CASSSSIGPYEQYF	TGTGCCAGCAGTTCTTCTATCGGGCCCTACGAGCAGTACTTC
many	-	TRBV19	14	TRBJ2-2	CASTWVAHTGELFF	TGTGCCAGTACTTGGGTAGCTCACACCGGGGAGCTGTTTTTT
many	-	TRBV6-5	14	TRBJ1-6	CASSYQVRSSPLHF	TGTGCCAGCAGCTACCAAGTACGGAGTTCACCCCTCCACTTT
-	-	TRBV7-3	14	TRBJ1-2	CASSLGEGSHGYTF	TGTGCCAGCAGCTTAGGGGAGGGGAGCCATGGCTACACCTTC
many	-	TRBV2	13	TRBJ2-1	CASSATTTAQGFF	TGTGCCAGCAGTGCAACCACGACAGCCCAGGGGTTCTTC
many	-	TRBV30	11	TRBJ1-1	CAWTKGRGAFF	TGTGCCTGGACTAAAGGCCGGGGAGCTTTCTTT
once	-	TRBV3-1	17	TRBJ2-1	CASSQEIGRTRGNEQFF	TGTGCCAGCAGCCAAGAAATTGGGAGGACCAGGGGTAATGAGCAGTTCTTC